What follows are 6 T cell receptor beta chains derived from one specimen sequenced in a study of blood T cell repertoires in COVID-19 (dated by TCRdb to 2020 to 2021). The library came from the immunoSEQ multiplex PCR assay. Drawn from immuneACCESS, this table holds only the in-frame rearrangements with V and J called that TCRdb kept. Clones are partly lost; checked studies trace under half to an unresolved V gene and leave the rest unexplained. Recorded for this sample are some 490,000 clones; roughly nine tenths of them occurred a single time. The top ten clonotypes cover roughly 8.5% of the sample. Sequencing was carried out using PBMCs or T cells enriched from blood (not recorded which). The receptors originated from a woman aged 55-69 years who had recovered from COVID-19.

The J gene is TRBJ1-5, the V gene TRBV4-1, with D unclear. Trimming took 0 bases from V and 4 from J, leaving 7 bases between them. The CDR3 is 14 amino acids. The germline gives CDR1 MGHRA, CDR2 YSYEKL. In nucleotides, the CDR3 is TGCGCCAGCAGCCAAGAGACACAAAATCAGCCCCAGCATTTT. Protein: CASSQETQNQPQHF.

V is TRBV20-1 and J is TRBJ2-1, with 9 nucleotides matching TRBD2. Trimming cost V 3 bases and J 6 bases; bases outside gene matches: 12. The CDR3 length is 16 residues. Germline CDR1 is DFQATT and CDR2 is SNEGSKA (reference sequence). DNA of the CDR3: TGCAGTGCTAGTCGCGAGCGGGGGGTATCCCTCAATGAGCAGTTCTTC. Protein product: CSASRERGVSLNEQFF.

The CDR3 spells CASSIDRGTGELFF. CDR3 bases: TGTGCCAGCAGCATCGACAGGGGCACCGGGGAGCTGTTTTTT. This sequence joins TRBV7-6 and TRBJ2-2; 8 bases match TRBD1. Germline CDR1 reads SGHVS; CDR2 reads FNYEAQ. J gave up 4 bases and V 5 bases, and 3 bases lay outside the gene matches. CDR3 length: 14 amino acids.

As for this clone: This specimen includes other DNA sequences encoding the same CDR3. This chain uses TRBV19 with TRBJ1-3; the D is unclear. This CDR3 has 14 amino acids. The germline V gene encodes CDR1 LNHDA and CDR2 SQIVND (reference sequence). Trimming pared 6 bases from V and 1 base from J, leaving 10 bases between. The CDR3, as DNA: TGTGCCAGTAGAAGAGCTGCGTCTGGAAACACCATATATTTT. It is translated as CASRRAASGNTIYF.

The chain carries TRBV4-1 and TRBJ1-6; 8 bases are shared with TRBD1. The CDR3 length is 15 residues. Germline values: CDR1 MGHRA, CDR2 YSYEKL. The junction had 3 bases not matched to a gene; V was cut back by 1 base and J by 7 bases. The CDR3 bases are TGCGCCAGCAGCCAAGCACAGGGGGTCAATTCACCCCTCCACTTT. It is translated as CASSQAQGVNSPLHF.

This clone is a singleton in its sample. This sequence joins TRBV12-3 or TRBV12-4 and TRBJ2-7; D perhaps matches TRBD1 (6 bases). Trimming took 6 bases from V and 3 from J, leaving 12 bases between them. The CDR3 runs 13 residues. CDR3 DNA sequence: TGTGCCAGCAGATCCACAGGGAGCTACGAGCAGTACTTC. It translates to CASRSTGSYEQYF.